Shown below are 8 T cell receptor beta chains from a single sample sequenced in a study of T cell repertoires in cytomegalovirus infection. Their antigens remain unidentified. MiXCR was run by TCRdb on the reads, yielding one entry per CDR3 protein. The sample consists of just under 500,000 distinct CDR3 sequences, more than 30% of them appearing once. This sample comprised cultured PBMCs, obtained from culture after CMV antigen stimulation. The receptors derive from a human donor in good health (CMV status not recorded). Some clones in this sample may be carry-over from other donors' samples.

This clonotype has a count of ten or more. The chain links TRBV7-2 to TRBJ2-2, with 12 bases lining up with TRBD2. The V segment lost 3 bases and the J segment 4 bases; nucleotides outside the gene matches: 6. CDR1 and CDR2 from the germline V gene are SGHTA and FQGNSA. This CDR3 contains 17 residues. CDR3 region: CASSFSSGRAGTGELFF. The DNA of the CDR3 is TGTGCCAGCAGCTTCTCTAGCGGGAGGGCCGGCACCGGGGAGCTGTTTTTT.

This clonotype was detected ten times or more. The V gene is TRBV7-2, the J gene TRBJ2-7; possible D gene TRBD2, 6 bases. Trimming pared 3 bases from V and 7 bases from J, leaving 19 bases between. CDR3 length: 15 residues. CDR1 is SGHTA, CDR2 FQGNSA, per germline. CDR3 loop: CASSFAGTARTEQYF. CDR3 in DNA: TGTGCCAGCAGCTTCGCCGGGACTGCACGCACAGAGCAGTACTTC.

The V and J genes are TRBV6-6 and TRBJ2-1; weak D call: TRBD1 (6 bases). V dropped 4 bases and J dropped 4 bases, with 8 bases sitting between them. Germline CDR1 is MNHNY and CDR2 is SVGAGI (reference sequence). The CDR3 is made up of 13 amino acids. The CDR3 spells CASSWTAYNEQFF. For the CDR3, the DNA is TGTGCCAGCAGTTGGACAGCTTACAATGAGCAGTTCTTC.

As for this clonotype: A much more abundant neighbour one base away suggests this may be a read error. The CDR3 protein is CASRSDPGLAANTGGLFF. The CDR3 region has the DNA TGTGCCAGCAGATCCGACCCGGGACTAGCGGCGAACACCGGGGGGCTGTTTTTT. The chain carries TRBV7-2 and TRBJ2-2; 11 nucleotides line up with TRBD2. Germline V gives CDR1 SGHTA, CDR2 FQGNSA. The CDR3 sequence is 18 residues long.

This clonotype was counted ten times or more. V usage is TRBV7-2 and J usage is TRBJ1-2, with a weak D call TRBD1 (5 bases). Germline loops: CDR1 SGHTA, CDR2 FQGNSA. V was shortened by 1 base and J by 4 bases, with 10 bases between the two germline ends. The CDR3 spans 14 residues. The CDR3 coding sequence is TGTGCCAGCAGCTTAGGGCAGGGAGGCTATGGCTACACCTTC. Residues: CASSLGQGGYGYTF.

This clonotype was seen more than once but under ten times. The CDR3 nucleotides are TGTGCCAGCAGCCTCCCGGGACGGGGCACAGATACGCAGTATTTT. It yields the protein CASSLPGRGTDTQYF. The chain uses TRBV6-2 or TRBV6-3 and TRBJ2-3; D is perhaps TRBD1 or TRBD2 (5 bases each). CDR3 length equals 15 residues. Looked up from germline, CDR1 is MNHEY and CDR2 is SVGEGT. The V end was cut by 6 bases, the J end by 1 base, with 14 bases between.

A remark on this clonotype: A read error may account for a junction end that differs from germline. The chain combines TRBV4-1 with TRBJ1-6; D unresolved. The CDR3 runs 13 residues. In germline, CDR1 is MGHRA, CDR2 YSYEKL. DNA of the CDR3: TGTGCCAGCAGCCAAGATGAAGATTCACCCCTCCACTTT. Protein sequence: CASSQDEDSPLHF.

This clonotype was picked up one time. The chain joins TRBV19 to TRBJ2-7; 11 bases align to TRBD2. Germline loops: CDR1 LNHDA, CDR2 SQIVND (reference sequence). The CDR3 consists of 14 residues. V gave up 11 bases and J gave up 2 bases; unmatched junction bases: 8. This chain's CDR3 is CASTSGSIPYEQYF. The CDR3 region has the DNA TGTGCCTCAACTAGCGGGAGTATTCCCTACGAGCAGTACTTC.